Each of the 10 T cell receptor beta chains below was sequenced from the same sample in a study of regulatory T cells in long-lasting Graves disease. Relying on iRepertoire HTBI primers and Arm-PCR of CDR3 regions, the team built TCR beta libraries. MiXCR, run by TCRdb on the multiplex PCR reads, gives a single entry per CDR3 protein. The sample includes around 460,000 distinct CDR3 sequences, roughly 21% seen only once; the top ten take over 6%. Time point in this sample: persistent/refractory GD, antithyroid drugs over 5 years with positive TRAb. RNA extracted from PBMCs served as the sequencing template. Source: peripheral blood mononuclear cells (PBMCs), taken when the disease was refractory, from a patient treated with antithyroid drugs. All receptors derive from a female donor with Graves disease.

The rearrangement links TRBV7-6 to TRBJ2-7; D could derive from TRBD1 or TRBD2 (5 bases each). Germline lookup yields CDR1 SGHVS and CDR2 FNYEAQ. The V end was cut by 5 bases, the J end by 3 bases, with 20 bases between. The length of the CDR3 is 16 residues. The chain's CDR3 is CASSPGPRGTDYEQYF. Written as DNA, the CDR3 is TGTGCCAGCAGCCCGGGACCGAGAGGTACGGACTACGAGCAGTACTTC.

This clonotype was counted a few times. CDR3: CAWNRARRTEAFF. Written as DNA, the CDR3 is TGTGCCTGGAACAGGGCCCGACGGACTGAAGCTTTCTTT. The chain couples TRBV30 to TRBJ1-1; D is perhaps TRBD1 (6 bases). V lost 4 bases and J 5 bases, leaving 14 bases between the germline ends. Germline V gives CDR1 GTSNPN, CDR2 SVGIG (reference sequence). CDR3 length: 13 residues.

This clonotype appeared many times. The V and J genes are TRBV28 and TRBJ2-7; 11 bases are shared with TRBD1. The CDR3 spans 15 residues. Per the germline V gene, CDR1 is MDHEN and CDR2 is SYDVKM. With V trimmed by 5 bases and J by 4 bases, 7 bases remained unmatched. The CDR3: CASSQTGQGEYEQYF. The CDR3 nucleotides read TGTGCCAGCAGTCAAACGGGACAGGGGGAATACGAGCAGTACTTC.

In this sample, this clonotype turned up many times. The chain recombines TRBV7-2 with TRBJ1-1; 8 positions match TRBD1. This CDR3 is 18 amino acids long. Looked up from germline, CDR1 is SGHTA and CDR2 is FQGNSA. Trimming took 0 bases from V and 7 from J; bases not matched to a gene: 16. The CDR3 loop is CASSLAGAGGVWWGEAFF. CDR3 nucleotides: TGTGCCAGCAGCTTAGCGGGGGCAGGGGGCGTGTGGTGGGGTGAAGCTTTCTTT.

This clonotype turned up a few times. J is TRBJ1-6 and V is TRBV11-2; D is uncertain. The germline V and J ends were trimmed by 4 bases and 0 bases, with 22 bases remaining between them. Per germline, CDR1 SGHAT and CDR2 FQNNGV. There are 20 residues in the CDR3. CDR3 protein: CASSSIHSPGYSSYNSPLHF. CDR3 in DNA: TGTGCCAGCAGCTCGATACATTCCCCAGGATACAGCTCCTATAATTCACCCCTCCACTTT.

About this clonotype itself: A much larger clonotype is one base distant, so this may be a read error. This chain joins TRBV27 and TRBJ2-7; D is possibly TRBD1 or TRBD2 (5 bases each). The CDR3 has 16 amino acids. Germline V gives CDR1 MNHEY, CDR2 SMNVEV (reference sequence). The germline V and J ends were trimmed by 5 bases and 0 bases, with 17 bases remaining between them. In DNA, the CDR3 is TGTGCCAGCAGTCCATCGGGACGGCCCCGCTCCTACGAGCAGTACTTC. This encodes CASSPSGRPRSYEQYF.

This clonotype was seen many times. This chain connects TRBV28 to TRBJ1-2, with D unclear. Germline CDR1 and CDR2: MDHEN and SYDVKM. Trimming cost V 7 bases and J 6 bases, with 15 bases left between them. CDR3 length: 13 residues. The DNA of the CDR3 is TGTGCCAGCACCTCCGCAGCCCTGAATGGCTACACCTTC. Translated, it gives CASTSAALNGYTF.

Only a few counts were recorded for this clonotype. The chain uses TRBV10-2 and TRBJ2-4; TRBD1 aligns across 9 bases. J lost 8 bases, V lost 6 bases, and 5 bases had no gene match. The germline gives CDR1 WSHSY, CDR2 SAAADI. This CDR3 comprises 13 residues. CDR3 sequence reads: CASRGTGRDIQYF. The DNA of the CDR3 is TGCGCCAGCAGGGGGACAGGGAGGGACATTCAGTACTTC.

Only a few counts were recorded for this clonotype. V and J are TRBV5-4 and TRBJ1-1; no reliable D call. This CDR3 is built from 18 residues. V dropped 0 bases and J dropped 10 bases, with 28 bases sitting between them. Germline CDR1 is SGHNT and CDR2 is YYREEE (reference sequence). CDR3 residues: CASSLGSATISSGVGAFF. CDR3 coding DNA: TGTGCCAGCAGCTTGGGTTCCGCGACAATAAGCAGTGGGGTGGGAGCTTTCTTT.

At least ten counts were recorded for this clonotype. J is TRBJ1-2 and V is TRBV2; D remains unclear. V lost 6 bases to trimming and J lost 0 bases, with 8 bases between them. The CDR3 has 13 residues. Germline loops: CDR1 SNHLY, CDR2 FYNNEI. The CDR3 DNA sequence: TGTGCCAGCAGCGTGGGGTCTAACTATGGCTACACCTTC. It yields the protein CASSVGSNYGYTF.